This T cell receptor beta chain was recorded in a study of cytomegalovirus exposure and HLA in healthy donors. As for the study in general: Earlier sequencing of some 180 million T cells yielded around 120 million unique TCR beta sequences. Study-wide results and caveats: At a 0.05 false discovery rate, a later analysis found around 17,000 TCR beta sequences to be associated with HLA alleles. A prior analysis recorded that most TCR beta V segments were productive about 87% or about 30% of the time. The authors later found most CMV-associated TCR beta chains appeared HLA-restricted.

With 60 Vbeta and 13 Jbeta primers, the PCR was carried out. The method was immunoSEQ multiplex PCR; TCRdb's version includes in-frame clones alone and lacks a portion of them. The sample includes about 120,000 clones, over 70% of them seen just once. Deletions cut 2 bases from V and 16 bases from J, with 12 bases between. The germline CDR1 and CDR2 sequences are SGHVS and FNYEAQ. CDR3 length: 12 amino acids. In this sample, this clone turned up a few times. The antigen remains undetermined. The material sequenced was PBMCs. J is TRBJ1-6 and V is TRBV7-6, with D tentatively TRBD1 (6 bases). This sequence was found in a woman younger than 35 in good health and CMV-seronegative. The CDR3 sequence: CASSLQGLSLHF. CDR3 sequence (DNA): TGTGCCAGCAGCTTACAGGGGCTCTCTCTCCACTTT.